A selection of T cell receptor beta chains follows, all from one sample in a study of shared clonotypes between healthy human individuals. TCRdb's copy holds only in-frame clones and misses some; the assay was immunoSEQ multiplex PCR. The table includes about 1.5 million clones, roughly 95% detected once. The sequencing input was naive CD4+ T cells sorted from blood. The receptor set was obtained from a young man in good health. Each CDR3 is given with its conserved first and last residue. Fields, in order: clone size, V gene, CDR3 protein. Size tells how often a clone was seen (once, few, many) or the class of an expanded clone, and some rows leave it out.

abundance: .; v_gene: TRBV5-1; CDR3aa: CASSVGTSGGTSTDTQYF
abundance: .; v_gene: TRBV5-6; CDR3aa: CASSLWDLSSGRYNEQFF
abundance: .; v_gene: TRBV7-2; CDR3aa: CASSVNSNQPQHF
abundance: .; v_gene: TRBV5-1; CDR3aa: CASSLLAERNTGELFF
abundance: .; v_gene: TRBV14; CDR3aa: CASSRTSGRYEQFF
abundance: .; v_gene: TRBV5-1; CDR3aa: CASSPTFGGGYTF
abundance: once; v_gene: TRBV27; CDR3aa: CASSLYPRPVGRLSSYEQYF
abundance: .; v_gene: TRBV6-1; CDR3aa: CASSGDTYQPQHF
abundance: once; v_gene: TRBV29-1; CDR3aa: CSVVSGDGGELFF
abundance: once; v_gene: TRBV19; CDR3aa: CASSIDLTSGSWSYEQYF
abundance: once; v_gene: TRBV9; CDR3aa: CASSVAWGPNTGELFF
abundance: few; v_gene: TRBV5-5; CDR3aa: CASNLGGTGPTDTQYF
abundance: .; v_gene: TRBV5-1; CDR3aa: CASSFEGRGGELFF
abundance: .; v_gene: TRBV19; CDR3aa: CASSPRRGGDAVTYTF
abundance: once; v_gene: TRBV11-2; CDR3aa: CASSLDGSSYNEQFF
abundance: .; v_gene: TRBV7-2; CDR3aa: CASSPRPDQPQHF
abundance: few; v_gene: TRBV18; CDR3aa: CASSPGQGAYEQYF
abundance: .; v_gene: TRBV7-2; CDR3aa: CASSLSLSGDEQYF
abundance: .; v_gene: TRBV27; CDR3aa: CASSLSSGIGPYEQYF
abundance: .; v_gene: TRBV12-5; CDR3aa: CASGSLVTGELFF
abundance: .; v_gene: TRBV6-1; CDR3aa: CASSEIFLGGNQPQHF
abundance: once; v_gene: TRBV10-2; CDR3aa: CASGVSGSLTDTQYF
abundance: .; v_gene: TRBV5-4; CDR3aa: CATGVVAGGTGELFF
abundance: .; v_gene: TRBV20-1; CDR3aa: CSAPSQETQYF
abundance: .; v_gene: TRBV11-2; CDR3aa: CASSFNPGTYEQYF
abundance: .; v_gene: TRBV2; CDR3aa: CASSELNSQERETQYF
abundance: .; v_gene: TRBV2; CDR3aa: CASSEDGRRNTEAFF
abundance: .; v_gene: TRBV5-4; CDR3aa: CASSLLATGETQYF
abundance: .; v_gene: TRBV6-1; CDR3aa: CASSVNGHEQFF
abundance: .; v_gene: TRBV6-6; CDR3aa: CASSARGTLSAYEQYF
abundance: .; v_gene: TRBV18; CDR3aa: CASSKLGGSDTEAFF
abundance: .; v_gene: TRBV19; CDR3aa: CASQRGNTIYF
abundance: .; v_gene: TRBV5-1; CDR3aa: CASSLFPRTSSGINEQFF
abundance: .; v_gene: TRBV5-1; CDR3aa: CASSGGQMYQETQYF
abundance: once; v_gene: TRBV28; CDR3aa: CASRTPLTGAGANVLTF
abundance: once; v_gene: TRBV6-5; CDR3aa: CASSTTGTGTYEQYF
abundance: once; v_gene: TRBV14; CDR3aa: CASSQDLLYEQYF
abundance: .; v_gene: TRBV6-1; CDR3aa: CASSEGRGRWTEAFF
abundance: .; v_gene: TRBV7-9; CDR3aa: CASSLSLAALYNEQFF
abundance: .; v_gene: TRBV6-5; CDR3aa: CASSWDREGGTQYF
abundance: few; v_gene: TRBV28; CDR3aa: CASTRGGAEEKLFF
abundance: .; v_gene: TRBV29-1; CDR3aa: CSAINGRYSGNTIYF
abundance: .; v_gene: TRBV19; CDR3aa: CASSGVGKQETQYF
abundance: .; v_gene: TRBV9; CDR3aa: CASSPSTGWPTDTQYF
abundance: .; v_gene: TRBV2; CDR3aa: CATSARGHSYEQYF
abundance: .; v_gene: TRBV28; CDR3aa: CASSPTGQGPETQYF
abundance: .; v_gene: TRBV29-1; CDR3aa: CSVPRQGATGELFF
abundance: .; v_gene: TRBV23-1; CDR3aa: CASSLGFRAGETQYF